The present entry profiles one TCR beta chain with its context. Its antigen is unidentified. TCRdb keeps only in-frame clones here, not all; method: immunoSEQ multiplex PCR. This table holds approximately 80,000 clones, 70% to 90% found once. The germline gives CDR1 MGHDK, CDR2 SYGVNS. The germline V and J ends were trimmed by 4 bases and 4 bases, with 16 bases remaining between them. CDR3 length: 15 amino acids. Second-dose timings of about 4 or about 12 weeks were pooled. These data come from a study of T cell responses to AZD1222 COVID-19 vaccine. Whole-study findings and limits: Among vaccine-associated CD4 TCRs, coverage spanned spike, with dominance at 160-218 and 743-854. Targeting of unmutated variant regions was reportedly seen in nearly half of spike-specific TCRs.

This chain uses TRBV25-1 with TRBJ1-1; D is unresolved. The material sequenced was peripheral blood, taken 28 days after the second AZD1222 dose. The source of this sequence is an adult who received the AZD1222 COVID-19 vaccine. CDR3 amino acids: CASSGTQTRGTEAFF. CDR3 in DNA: TGTGCCAGCAGTGGTACACAGACACGGGGCACTGAAGCTTTCTTT.